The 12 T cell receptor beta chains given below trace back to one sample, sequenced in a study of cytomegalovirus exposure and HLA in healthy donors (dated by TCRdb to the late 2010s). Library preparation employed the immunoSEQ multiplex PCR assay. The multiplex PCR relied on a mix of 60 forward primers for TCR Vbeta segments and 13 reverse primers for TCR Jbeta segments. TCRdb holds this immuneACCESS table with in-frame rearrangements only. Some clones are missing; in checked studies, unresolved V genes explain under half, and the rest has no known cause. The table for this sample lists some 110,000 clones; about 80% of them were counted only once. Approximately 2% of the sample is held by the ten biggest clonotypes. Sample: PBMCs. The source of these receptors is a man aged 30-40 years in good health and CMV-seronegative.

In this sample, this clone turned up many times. This CDR3 is CASGGADTQYF. CDR3 DNA: TGTGCCAGCGGAGGCGCAGATACGCAGTATTTT. The gene calls are TRBV4-2 and TRBJ2-3; maybe TRBD2 (5 bases). The CDR3 runs to 11 residues. From germline, CDR1 is LGHNA and CDR2 YNFKEQ. Trimming cost V 8 bases and J 4 bases, with 7 bases left between them.

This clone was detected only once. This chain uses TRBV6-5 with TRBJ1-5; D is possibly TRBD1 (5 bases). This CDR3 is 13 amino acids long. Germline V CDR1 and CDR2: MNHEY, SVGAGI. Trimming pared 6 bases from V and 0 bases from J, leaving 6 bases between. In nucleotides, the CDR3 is TGTGCCAGCAGGGGGCTTAGCAATCAGCCCCAGCATTTT. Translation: CASRGLSNQPQHF.

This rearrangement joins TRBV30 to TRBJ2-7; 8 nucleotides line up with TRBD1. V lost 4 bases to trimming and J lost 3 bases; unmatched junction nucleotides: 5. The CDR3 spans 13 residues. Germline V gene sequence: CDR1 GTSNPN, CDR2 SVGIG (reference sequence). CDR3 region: CAWNEDRVYEQYF. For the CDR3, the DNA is TGTGCCTGGAACGAGGACAGGGTCTACGAGCAGTACTTC.

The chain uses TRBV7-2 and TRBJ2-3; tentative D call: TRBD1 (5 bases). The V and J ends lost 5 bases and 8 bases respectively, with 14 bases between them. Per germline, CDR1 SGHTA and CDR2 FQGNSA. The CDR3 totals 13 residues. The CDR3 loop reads CASSLRERGTQYF. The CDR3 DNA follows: TGTGCCAGCAGCCTCAGGGAAAGAGGTACGCAGTATTTT.

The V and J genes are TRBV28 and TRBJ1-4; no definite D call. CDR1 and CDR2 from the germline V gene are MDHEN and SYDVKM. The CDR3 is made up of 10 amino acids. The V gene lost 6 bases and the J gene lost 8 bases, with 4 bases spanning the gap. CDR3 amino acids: CASSREKLFF. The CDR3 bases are TGTGCCAGCAGCCGGGAAAAACTGTTTTTT.

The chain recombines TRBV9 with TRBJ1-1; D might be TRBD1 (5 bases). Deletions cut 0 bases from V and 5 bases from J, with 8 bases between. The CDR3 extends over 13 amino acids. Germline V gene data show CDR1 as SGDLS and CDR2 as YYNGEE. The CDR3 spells CASSVAGRTEAFF. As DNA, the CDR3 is TGTGCCAGCAGCGTAGCAGGGAGGACTGAAGCTTTCTTT.

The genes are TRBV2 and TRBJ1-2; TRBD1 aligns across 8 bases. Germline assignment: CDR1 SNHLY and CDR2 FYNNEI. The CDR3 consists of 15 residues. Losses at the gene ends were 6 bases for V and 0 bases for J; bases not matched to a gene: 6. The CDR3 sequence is CASSLMTGANYGYTF. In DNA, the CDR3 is TGTGCCAGCAGCCTAATGACAGGGGCTAACTATGGCTACACCTTC.

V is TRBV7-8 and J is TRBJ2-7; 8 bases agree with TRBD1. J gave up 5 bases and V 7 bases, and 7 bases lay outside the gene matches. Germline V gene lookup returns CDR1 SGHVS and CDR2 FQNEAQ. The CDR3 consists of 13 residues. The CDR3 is CASNRDRFHEQYF. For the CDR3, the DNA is TGTGCCAGCAACCGGGACAGGTTCCACGAGCAGTACTTC. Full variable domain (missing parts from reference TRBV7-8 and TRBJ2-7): GAGVSQSPRYKVAKRGQDVALRCDPISGHVSLFWYQQALGQGPEFLTYFQNEAQLDKSGLPSDRFFAERPEGSVSTLKIQRTQQEDSAVYLCASNRDRFHEQYFGPGTRLTVT.

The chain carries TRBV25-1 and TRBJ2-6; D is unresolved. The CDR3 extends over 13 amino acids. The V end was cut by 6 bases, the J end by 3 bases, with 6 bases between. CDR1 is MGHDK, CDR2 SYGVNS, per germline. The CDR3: CASSRVGANVLTF. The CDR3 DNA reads TGTGCCAGCAGCCGAGTTGGGGCCAACGTCCTGACTTTC.

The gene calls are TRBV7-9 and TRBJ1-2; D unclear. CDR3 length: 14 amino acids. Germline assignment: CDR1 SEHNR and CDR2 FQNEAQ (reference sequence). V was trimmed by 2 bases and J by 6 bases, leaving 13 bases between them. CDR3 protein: CASSLSTWSHGYTF. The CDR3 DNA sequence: TGTGCCAGCAGCTTAAGCACGTGGTCCCATGGCTACACCTTC.

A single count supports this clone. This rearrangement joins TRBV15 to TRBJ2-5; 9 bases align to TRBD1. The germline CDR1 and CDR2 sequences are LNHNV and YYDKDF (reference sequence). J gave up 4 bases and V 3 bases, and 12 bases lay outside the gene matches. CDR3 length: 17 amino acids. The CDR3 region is CATSRTAPQGAGETQYF. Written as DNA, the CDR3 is TGTGCCACCAGCAGGACCGCCCCACAGGGGGCAGGAGAGACCCAGTACTTC.

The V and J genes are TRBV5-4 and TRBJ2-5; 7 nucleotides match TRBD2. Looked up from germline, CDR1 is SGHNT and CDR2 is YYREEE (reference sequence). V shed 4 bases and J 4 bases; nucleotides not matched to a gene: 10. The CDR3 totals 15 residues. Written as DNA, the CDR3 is TGTGCCAGCAGCCCGAACGTGGGAGGGCCAGAGACCCAGTACTTC. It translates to CASSPNVGGPETQYF.